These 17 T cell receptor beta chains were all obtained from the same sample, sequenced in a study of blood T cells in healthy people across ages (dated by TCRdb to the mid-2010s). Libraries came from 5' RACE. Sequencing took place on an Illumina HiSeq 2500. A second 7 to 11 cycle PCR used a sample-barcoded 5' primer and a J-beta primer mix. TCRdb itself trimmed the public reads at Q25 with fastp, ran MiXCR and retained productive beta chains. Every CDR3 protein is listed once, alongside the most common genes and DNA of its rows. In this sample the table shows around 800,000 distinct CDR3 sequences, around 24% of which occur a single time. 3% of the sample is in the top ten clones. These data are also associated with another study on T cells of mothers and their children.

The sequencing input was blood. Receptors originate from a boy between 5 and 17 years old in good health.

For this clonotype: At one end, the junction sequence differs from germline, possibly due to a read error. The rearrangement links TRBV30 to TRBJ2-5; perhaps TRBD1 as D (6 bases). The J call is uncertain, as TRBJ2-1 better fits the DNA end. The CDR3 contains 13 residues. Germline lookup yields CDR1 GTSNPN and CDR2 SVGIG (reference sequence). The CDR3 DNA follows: TGTGCCTGGAGGCATGGGGGCTACAATGAACAGTTCTTC. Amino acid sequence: CAWRHGGYNEQFF.

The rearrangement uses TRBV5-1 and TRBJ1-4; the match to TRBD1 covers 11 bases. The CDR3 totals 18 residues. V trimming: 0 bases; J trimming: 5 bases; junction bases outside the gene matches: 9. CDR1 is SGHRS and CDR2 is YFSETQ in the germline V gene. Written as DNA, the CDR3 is TGCGCCAGCAGCTTGGGCGAAGGACAGGGGGCGCGGAATGAAAAACTGTTTTTT. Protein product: CASSLGEGQGARNEKLFF. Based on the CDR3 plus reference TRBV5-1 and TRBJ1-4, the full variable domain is KAGVTQTPRYLIKTRGQQVTLSCSPISGHRSVSWYQQTPGQGLQFLFEYFSETQRNKGNFPGRFSGRQFSNSRSEMNVSTLELGDSALYLCASSLGEGQGARNEKLFFGSGTQLSVL.

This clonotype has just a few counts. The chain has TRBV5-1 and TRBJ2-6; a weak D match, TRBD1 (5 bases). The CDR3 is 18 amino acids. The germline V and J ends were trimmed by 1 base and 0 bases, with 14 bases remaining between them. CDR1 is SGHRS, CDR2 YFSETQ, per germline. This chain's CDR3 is CASSLLGRASSGANVLTF. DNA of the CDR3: TGCGCCAGCAGCTTGTTGGGCAGGGCGAGCTCTGGGGCCAACGTCCTGACTTTC. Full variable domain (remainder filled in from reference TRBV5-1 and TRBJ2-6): KAGVTQTPRYLIKTRGQQVTLSCSPISGHRSVSWYQQTPGQGLQFLFEYFSETQRNKGNFPGRFSGRQFSNSRSEMNVSTLELGDSALYLCASSLLGRASSGANVLTFGAGSRLTVL.

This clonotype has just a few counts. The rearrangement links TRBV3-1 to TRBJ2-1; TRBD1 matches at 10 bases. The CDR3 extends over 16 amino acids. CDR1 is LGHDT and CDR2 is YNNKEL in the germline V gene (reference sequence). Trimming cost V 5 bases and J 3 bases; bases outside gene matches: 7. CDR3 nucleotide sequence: TGTGCCAGCAGCAAAAAGACAGGGGGCTACTACAATGAGCAGTTCTTC. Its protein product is CASSKKTGGYYNEQFF.

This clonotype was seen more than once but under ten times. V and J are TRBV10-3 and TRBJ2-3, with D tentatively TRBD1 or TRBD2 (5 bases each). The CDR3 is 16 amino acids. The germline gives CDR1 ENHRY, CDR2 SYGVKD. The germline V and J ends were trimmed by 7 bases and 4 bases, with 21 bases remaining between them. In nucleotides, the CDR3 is TGTGCCATCATGACCGGATGGGGGTTAAGTTCAGATACGCAGTATTTT. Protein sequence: CAIMTGWGLSSDTQYF.

In DNA form, the CDR3 reads TGCGCCAGCAGCCTCCTGAGGGGGGATGAAAAACTGTTTTTT. It translates to CASSLLRGDEKLFF. The chain has TRBV5-1 and TRBJ1-4; D is perhaps TRBD1 (6 bases). Looked up from germline, CDR1 is SGHRS and CDR2 is YFSETQ. The V end lost 4 bases, the J end lost 6 bases, and 13 bases lay between the germline ends. The CDR3 length is 14 residues.

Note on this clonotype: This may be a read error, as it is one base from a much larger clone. CDR3 nucleotides: TGTGCCAGCACCTCCGGAGGGGAGACCAAGTACTTC. Amino acid sequence: CASTSGGETKYF. V gene TRBV12-3 or TRBV12-4 combines with J gene TRBJ2-5, with D maybe TRBD2 (6 bases). This CDR3 contains 12 residues.

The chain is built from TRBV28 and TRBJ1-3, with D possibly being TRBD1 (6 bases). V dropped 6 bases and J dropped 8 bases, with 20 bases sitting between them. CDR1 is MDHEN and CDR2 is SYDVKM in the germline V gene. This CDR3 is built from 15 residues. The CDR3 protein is CASRPEGTNSDTIYF. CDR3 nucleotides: TGTGCCAGCAGACCAGAGGGGACAAACTCGGACACCATATATTTT.

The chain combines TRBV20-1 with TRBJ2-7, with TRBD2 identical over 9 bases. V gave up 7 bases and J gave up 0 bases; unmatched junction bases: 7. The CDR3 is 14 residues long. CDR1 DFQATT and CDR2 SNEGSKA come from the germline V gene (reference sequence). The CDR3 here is CSVPISGSSYEQYF. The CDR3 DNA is TGCAGTGTACCTATTAGCGGGAGCTCCTACGAGCAGTACTTC.

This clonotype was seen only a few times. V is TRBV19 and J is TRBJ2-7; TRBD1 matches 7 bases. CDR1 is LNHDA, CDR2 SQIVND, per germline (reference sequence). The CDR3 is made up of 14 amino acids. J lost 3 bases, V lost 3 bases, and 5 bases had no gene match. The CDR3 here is CASSMRQGFYEQYF. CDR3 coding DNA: TGTGCCAGTAGTATGAGACAGGGCTTCTACGAGCAGTACTTC.

Here the CDR3 reads CASSLWQNEKLFF. In DNA, the CDR3 is TGTGCCAGCAGCTTATGGCAAAATGAAAAACTGTTTTTT. This sequence joins TRBV7-9 and TRBJ1-4; D remains unclear. The CDR3 is 13 residues long. V dropped 2 bases and J dropped 5 bases, with 6 bases sitting between them. Looked up from germline, CDR1 is SEHNR and CDR2 is FQNEAQ (reference sequence).

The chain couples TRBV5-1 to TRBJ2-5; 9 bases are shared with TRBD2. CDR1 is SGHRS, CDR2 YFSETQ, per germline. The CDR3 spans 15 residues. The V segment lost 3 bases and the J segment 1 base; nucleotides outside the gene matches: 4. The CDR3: CASSSSGRSQETQYF. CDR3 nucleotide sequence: TGCGCCAGCAGCTCCAGCGGGAGGTCCCAAGAGACCCAGTACTTC.

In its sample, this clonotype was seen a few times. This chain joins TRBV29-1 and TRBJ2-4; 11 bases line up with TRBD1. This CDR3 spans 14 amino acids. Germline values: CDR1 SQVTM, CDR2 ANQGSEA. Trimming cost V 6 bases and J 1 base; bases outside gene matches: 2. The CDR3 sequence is CSVGDRGAKNIQYF. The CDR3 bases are TGCAGCGTGGGGGACAGGGGGGCCAAAAACATTCAGTACTTC.

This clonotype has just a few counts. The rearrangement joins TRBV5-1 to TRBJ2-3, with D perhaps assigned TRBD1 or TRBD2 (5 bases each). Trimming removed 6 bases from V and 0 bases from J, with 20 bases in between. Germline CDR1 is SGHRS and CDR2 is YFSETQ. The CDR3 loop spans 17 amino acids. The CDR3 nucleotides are TGCGCCAGCACCCGAGGGGCAACCCTATCTAGCACAGATACGCAGTATTTT. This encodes CASTRGATLSSTDTQYF.

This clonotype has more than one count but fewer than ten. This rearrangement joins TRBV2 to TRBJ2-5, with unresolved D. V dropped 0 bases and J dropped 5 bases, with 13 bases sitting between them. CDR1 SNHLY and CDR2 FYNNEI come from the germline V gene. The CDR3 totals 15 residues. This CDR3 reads CASSEAPRSDETQYF. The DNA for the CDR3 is TGTGCCAGCAGTGAAGCGCCTCGGTCCGACGAGACCCAGTACTTC.

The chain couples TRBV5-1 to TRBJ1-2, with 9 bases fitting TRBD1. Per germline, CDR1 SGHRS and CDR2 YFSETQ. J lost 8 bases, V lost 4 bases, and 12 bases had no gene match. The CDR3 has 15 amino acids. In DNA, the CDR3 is TGCGCCAGCAGCCCCTTGGACGGGACAGGGTACGGCTACACCTTC. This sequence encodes CASSPLDGTGYGYTF.

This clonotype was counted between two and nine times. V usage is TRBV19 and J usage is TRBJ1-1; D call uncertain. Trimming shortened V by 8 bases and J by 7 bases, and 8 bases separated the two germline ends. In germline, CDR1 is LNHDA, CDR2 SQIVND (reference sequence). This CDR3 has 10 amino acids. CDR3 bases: TGTGCCAGTTGGGCCGGTGAAGCTTTCTTT. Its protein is CASWAGEAFF.